The 19 T cell receptor beta chains in this list originate from one sample, sequenced in a study of blood T cell repertoires in COVID-19. Here immunoSEQ multiplex PCR was the method, and the copy in TCRdb shows in-frame clones only, minus some. The profile shows a few hundred thousand clones, 75% to 90% of them singletons. Sequencing used PBMCs or T cells enriched from blood (not recorded which). The receptors here all came from a man between 18 and 35 years old who had recovered from COVID-19.

The V gene is TRBV5-1, the J gene TRBJ2-7, with 8 nucleotides matching TRBD1. In germline, CDR1 is SGHRS, CDR2 YFSETQ. The CDR3 consists of 14 residues. The J segment lost 2 bases and the V segment lost 6 bases, leaving 7 bases of the junction unmatched. The chain's CDR3 is CASKDGTGPYEQYF. In DNA, the CDR3 is TGCGCCAGCAAGGATGGGACAGGCCCCTACGAGCAGTACTTC.

This clone was seen just once. This sequence joins TRBV5-8 and TRBJ2-3; 9 bases fit TRBD1. CDR1 is SGHTS and CDR2 is YDEGEE in the germline V gene. The ends lost 0 bases at V and 4 bases at J; junction bases unmatched: 6. The length of the CDR3 is 16 residues. The CDR3 loop is CASSLGRDRESDTQYF. The CDR3 DNA sequence: TGTGCCAGCAGCTTGGGCCGGGACAGGGAATCAGATACGCAGTATTTT.

The chain uses TRBV7-3 and TRBJ2-5; D gene ambiguous. This CDR3 has 12 residues. V lost 4 bases, J lost 2 bases, and 5 bases lay in between. The germline V gene encodes CDR1 SGHTA and CDR2 FQGTGA. CDR3: CASSSVQETQYF. The CDR3 coding sequence is TGTGCCAGCAGCTCCGTTCAAGAGACCCAGTACTTC. Together with reference TRBV7-3 and TRBJ2-5, the CDR3 gives the full variable domain: GAGVSQTPSNKVTEKGKYVELRCDPISGHTALYWYRQSLGQGPEFLIYFQGTGAADDSGLPNDRFFAVRPEGSVSTLKIQRTERGDSAVYLCASSSVQETQYFGPGTRLLVL.

The chain combines TRBV7-6 with TRBJ1-3; 10 nucleotides align to TRBD1. V was clipped by 1 base and J by 5 bases; unmatched bases: 5. This CDR3 spans 16 amino acids. Germline CDR1 reads SGHVS; CDR2 reads FNYEAQ. DNA for the CDR3: TGTGCCAGCAGCTTAGGGACAGGGGGAGAGAGAAACACCATATATTTT. Translation gives CASSLGTGGERNTIYF.

The V and J genes are TRBV3-1 (or the pseudogene TRBV3-2) and TRBJ1-2; 11 bases align to TRBD1. Germline CDR1 and CDR2: LGHDT and YNNKEL (reference sequence). This CDR3 region has 15 residues. V gave up 4 bases and J gave up 11 bases; unmatched junction bases: 12. CDR3 in amino acids: CASSLPGQGVLRYTF. DNA for the CDR3: TGTGCCAGCAGCCTACCGGGACAGGGGGTTTTAAGGTACACCTTC.

The CDR3 DNA sequence: TGTGCCAGTAGTATAGGTTGGGCGATCTATGGCTACACCTTC. It is translated as CASSIGWAIYGYTF. This sequence joins TRBV19 and TRBJ1-2; D gene ambiguous. In germline, CDR1 is LNHDA, CDR2 SQIVND (reference sequence). The V end lost 1 base, the J end lost 4 bases, and 10 bases lay between the germline ends. This CDR3 is 14 amino acids long.

The chain joins TRBV19 to TRBJ2-3; 16 bases are shared with TRBD2. CDR1 and CDR2 from the germline V gene are LNHDA and SQIVND (reference sequence). J was trimmed by 7 bases and V by 7 bases; bases with no gene match: 14. The CDR3 extends over 18 amino acids. The CDR3 DNA sequence: TGTGCCAGTATAGGGCTCGGGACTAGCGGGGGGGCCACTAATACGCAGTATTTT. It codes for CASIGLGTSGGATNTQYF.

The chain joins TRBV6-1 to TRBJ2-1; 10 bases align to TRBD2. The J segment lost 4 bases and the V segment lost 4 bases, leaving 7 bases of the junction unmatched. The CDR3 runs to 16 residues. Germline V lookup: CDR1 MNHNS, CDR2 SASEGT. The CDR3 DNA follows: TGTGCCAGCAGTGTACTAGCGGGACCAGGATACAATGAGCAGTTCTTC. The encoded protein is CASSVLAGPGYNEQFF.

Regarding this clone: The sample carries other DNA sequences with the same CDR3. The J gene is TRBJ1-1, the V gene TRBV5-1; D is undetermined. The CDR3 runs 14 residues. Germline V CDR1 and CDR2: SGHRS, YFSETQ. The ends were cut back, 4 bases at V and 6 bases at J, with 16 bases in the middle. In DNA form, the CDR3 reads TGCGCCAGCAGCCTCCCCTTGGAGGGTGCTGAAGCTTTCTTT. It specifies CASSLPLEGAEAFF.

This clone appeared a single time. The genes are TRBV4-1 and TRBJ1-1; D gene uncertain. The V end was cut by 3 bases, the J end by 7 bases, with 9 bases between. Germline V lookup: CDR1 MGHRA, CDR2 YSYEKL. The CDR3 spans 12 residues. CDR3 bases: TGCGCCAGCAGCCAGGATGAGGGTGAAGCTTTCTTT. Translated, it gives CASSQDEGEAFF.

The chain employs TRBV28 and TRBJ2-7; 12 nucleotides match TRBD2. The CDR3 consists of 18 residues. CDR1 and CDR2 from the germline V gene are MDHEN and SYDVKM. V lost 6 bases, J lost 2 bases, and 14 bases stayed unmatched. The CDR3 loop reads CASSSMGGGLAGPYEQYF. The DNA of the CDR3 is TGTGCCAGCAGCTCGATGGGGGGTGGACTAGCGGGGCCCTACGAGCAGTACTTC.

The V call is TRBV5-8, the J call TRBJ1-5; weak D call: TRBD1 (6 bases). Germline V CDR1 and CDR2: SGHTS, YDEGEE. V dropped 1 base and J dropped 7 bases, with 12 bases sitting between them. The CDR3 has 14 residues. CDR3 sequence: CASSLPNRVQPQHF. CDR3 coding DNA: TGTGCCAGCAGCTTGCCTAACAGGGTCCAGCCCCAGCATTTT.

The chain links TRBV24-1 to TRBJ2-1; 9 nucleotides match TRBD2. V lost 3 bases, J lost 10 bases, and 12 bases stayed unmatched. Germline V gene sequence: CDR1 KGHDR, CDR2 SFDVKD. The CDR3 has 16 amino acids. CDR3 DNA sequence: TGTGCCACCAGTGATGCAACTCCGGGACTAGCCGACGAGCAGTTCTTC. Translating it yields CATSDATPGLADEQFF.

The V and J genes are TRBV7-2 and TRBJ2-1, with 11 bases that match TRBD2. The CDR3 length is 13 residues. V lost 5 bases to trimming and J lost 8 bases; unmatched junction nucleotides: 2. Per germline, CDR1 SGHTA and CDR2 FQGNSA. The CDR3 DNA sequence: TGTGCCAGCAGCCTTAGCGGGGGGGATGAGCAGTTCTTC. Its translation is CASSLSGGDEQFF.

The rearrangement uses TRBV28 and TRBJ2-1; D ambiguous. This CDR3 is built from 13 residues. Between the trimmed V and J ends, which lost 1 base and 5 bases, there was a span of 6 bases. Germline V gene lookup returns CDR1 MDHEN and CDR2 SYDVKM. CDR3 nucleotide sequence: TGTGCCAGCAGTTTATCTGTAAACAATGAGCAGTTCTTC. Protein: CASSLSVNNEQFF.

J is TRBJ1-5 and V is TRBV18, with D possibly matching TRBD1 (6 bases). V dropped 5 bases and J dropped 1 base, with 12 bases sitting between them. The CDR3 consists of 15 residues. Germline CDR1 KGHSH, CDR2 LQKENI. CDR3 protein: CASSEQGASNQPQHF. CDR3 sequence (DNA): TGTGCCAGCTCAGAACAGGGCGCGAGCAATCAGCCCCAGCATTTT.

The table lists this clone with a few counts. This rearrangement joins TRBV28 to TRBJ2-7; 7 nucleotides match TRBD1. Germline CDR1 reads MDHEN; CDR2 reads SYDVKM. This CDR3 spans 15 amino acids. The V gene end was trimmed by 6 bases and the J gene end by 2 bases; junction bases not matched to a gene: 10. The CDR3 DNA reads as TGTGCCAGCAGCCCCCCCTCCGGGACAGCCTACGAGCAGTACTTC. Protein: CASSPPSGTAYEQYF.

This clone was seen only a few times. The CDR3 sequence is CASSPVGLASHEQYF. CDR3 in DNA: TGTGCCAGCAGCCCGGTGGGACTAGCATCGCACGAGCAGTACTTC. The V call is TRBV5-4, the J call TRBJ2-7, with 9 nucleotides matching TRBD2. Germline CDR1 reads SGHNT; CDR2 reads YYREEE (reference sequence). Trimming cost V 4 bases and J 5 bases; bases outside gene matches: 10. The CDR3 length is 15 residues. Supplemented by reference TRBV5-4 and TRBJ2-7, the full variable domain reads ETGVTQSPTHLIKTRGQQVTLRCSSQSGHNTVSWYQQALGQGPQFIFQYYREEENGRGNFPPRFSGLQFPNYSSELNVNALELDDSALYLCASSPVGLASHEQYFGPGTRLTVT.

This clone was observed once. The chain carries TRBV14 and TRBJ1-4; D not resolved. Germline CDR1 and CDR2: SGHDN and FVKESK. Trimming stripped 6 bases from V and 8 bases from J, with 19 bases between. The CDR3 sequence is 15 residues long. The CDR3 loop reads CASRSGRGLGEKLFF. The CDR3, as DNA: TGTGCCAGCAGGTCCGGGCGGGGTCTAGGAGAAAAACTGTTTTTT.